The rows below give T cell receptor beta chains drawn from one sample of a study of cytomegalovirus exposure and HLA in healthy donors. Repertoires were generated with immunoSEQ multiplex PCR, while TCRdb's copy carries only in-frame clones and drops some. The sample carries some 190,000 clones, more than 75% recorded once. Sequences were obtained from PBMCs. The receptors shown here come from a woman aged 30 to 39 in good health and CMV-seropositive. The conserved cysteine and the conserved F or W are not part of the CDR3 here. Rows give clone size only sometimes, using once, few, many, or a class for an expanded clone.

v_call clone_size cdr3_aa
TRBV7-8 . ASSLLGDSHTEAF
TRBV7-9 . ASSRTSGGRYQETQY
TRBV25-1 . ASSEGGTETQY
TRBV11-2 . ASSFSPDGNYGYT
TRBV5-1 . ASSLTGREKLF
TRBV4-3 . ASSLKVTGANYGYT
TRBV5-1 . ASSYRQALGDTQY
TRBV7-2 once ASSLVEARGNT
TRBV28 . ASSLFREGGIQY
TRBV28 . ASSLLVDRGRKNSPLH
TRBV19 . ASSTQRTGAYNSPLH
TRBV14 . ASRQGAPGNTIY
TRBV4-2 . ASSQVEAADTIY
TRBV9 . ASSLGTGRSGYT
TRBV9 . ASSHGGGPSNEQF
TRBV5-1 . ASSSTSVNEQF
TRBV12-5 once ASGIGAGELF
TRBV7-9 . SSSLALDSGGSYEQY
TRBV5-6 . ASSPAGWDEQF
TRBV5-1 . ASSQRQGNTGELF
TRBV4-3 . ASSQGGQVTNEKLF
TRBV11-3 . ASSLALNTEAF
TRBV5-1 . ASYPVTGNTEAF